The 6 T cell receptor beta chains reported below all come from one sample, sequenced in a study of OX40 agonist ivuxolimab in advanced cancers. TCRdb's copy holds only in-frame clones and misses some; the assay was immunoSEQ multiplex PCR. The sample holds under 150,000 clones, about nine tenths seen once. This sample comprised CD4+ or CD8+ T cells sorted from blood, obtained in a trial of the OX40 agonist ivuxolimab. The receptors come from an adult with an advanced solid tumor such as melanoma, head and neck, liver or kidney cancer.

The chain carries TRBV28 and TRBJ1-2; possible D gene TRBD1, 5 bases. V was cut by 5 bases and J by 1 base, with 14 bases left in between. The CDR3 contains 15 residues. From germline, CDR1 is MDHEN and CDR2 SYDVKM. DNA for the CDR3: TGTGCCAGCAGTGTGGGACTCGGGAGTAACTATGGCTACACCTTC. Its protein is CASSVGLGSNYGYTF.

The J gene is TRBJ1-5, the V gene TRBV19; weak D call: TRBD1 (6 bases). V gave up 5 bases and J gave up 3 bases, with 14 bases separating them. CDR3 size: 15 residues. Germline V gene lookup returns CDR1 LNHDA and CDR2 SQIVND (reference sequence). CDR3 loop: CASSEQGAPNQPQHF. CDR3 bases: TGTGCCAGTAGTGAACAGGGTGCCCCCAATCAGCCCCAGCATTTT.

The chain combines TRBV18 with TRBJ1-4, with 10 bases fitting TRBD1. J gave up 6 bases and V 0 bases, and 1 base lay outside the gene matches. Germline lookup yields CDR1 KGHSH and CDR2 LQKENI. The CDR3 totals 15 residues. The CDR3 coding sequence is TGTGCCAGCTCACCACCCGGACAGGGGGATGAAAAACTGTTTTTT. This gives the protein CASSPPGQGDEKLFF. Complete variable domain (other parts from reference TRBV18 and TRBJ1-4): NAGVMQNPRHLVRRRGQEARLRCSPMKGHSHVYWYRQLPEEGLKFMVYLQKENIIDESGMPKERFSAEFPKEGPSILRIQQVVRGDSAAYFCASSPPGQGDEKLFFGSGTQLSVL.

CDR3 protein: CASSLKILAGGNEQYF. CDR3 nucleotide sequence: TGTGCCAGCAGTTTAAAGATACTAGCGGGAGGGAACGAGCAGTACTTC. The rearrangement joins TRBV28 to TRBJ2-7; TRBD2 matches at 13 bases. There are 16 residues in the CDR3. Germline V CDR1 and CDR2: MDHEN, SYDVKM. Germline trimming cut 2 bases from V and 5 bases from J; bases unmatched to any gene: 6.

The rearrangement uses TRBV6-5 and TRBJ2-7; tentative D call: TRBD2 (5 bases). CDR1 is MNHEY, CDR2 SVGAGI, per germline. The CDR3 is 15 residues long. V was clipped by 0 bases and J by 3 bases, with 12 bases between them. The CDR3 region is CASSYSREGLYEQYF. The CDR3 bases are TGTGCCAGCAGTTACTCGAGAGAGGGCCTCTACGAGCAGTACTTC.

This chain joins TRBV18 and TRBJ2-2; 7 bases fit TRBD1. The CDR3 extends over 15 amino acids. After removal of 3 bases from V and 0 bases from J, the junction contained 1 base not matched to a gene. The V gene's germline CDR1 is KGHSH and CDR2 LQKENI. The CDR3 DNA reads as TGTGCCAGCTCACCCGGACAGGCGAACACCGGGGAGCTGTTTTTT. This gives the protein CASSPGQANTGELFF.